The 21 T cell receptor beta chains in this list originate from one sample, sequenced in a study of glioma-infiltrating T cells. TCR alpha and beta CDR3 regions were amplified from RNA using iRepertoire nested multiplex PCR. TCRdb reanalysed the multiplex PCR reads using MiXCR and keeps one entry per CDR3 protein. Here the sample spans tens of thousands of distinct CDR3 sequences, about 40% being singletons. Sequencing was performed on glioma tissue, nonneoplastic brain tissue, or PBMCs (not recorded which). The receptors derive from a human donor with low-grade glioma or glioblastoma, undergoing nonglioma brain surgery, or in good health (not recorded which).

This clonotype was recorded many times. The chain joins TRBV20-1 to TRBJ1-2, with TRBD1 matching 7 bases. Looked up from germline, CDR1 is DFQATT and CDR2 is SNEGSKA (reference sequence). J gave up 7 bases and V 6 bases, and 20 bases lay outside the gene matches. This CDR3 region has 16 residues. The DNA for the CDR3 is TGCAGTGCCCTAGGACAGGCTATTGTCGCTGGGAGTGGCTACACCTTC. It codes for CSALGQAIVAGSGYTF.

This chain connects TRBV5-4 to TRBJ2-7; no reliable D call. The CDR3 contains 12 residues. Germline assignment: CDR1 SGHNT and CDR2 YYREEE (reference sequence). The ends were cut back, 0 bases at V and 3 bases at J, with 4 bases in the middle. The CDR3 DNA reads TGTGCCAGCAGCTTGGAACTCTACGAGCAGTACTTC. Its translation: CASSLELYEQYF.

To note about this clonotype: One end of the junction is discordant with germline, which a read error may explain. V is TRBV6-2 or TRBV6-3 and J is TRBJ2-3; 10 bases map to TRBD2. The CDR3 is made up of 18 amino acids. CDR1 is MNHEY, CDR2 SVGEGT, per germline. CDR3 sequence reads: CASSCSSSGSRGTDTQYF. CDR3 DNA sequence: TGTGCCAGCAGTTGTTCGTCTAGCGGGAGTCGTGGCACGGATACGCAGTATTTT.

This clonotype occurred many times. CDR3 region: CASSLSTSLTYEQYF. The CDR3 DNA sequence: TGTGCCAGCAGCCTTTCGACTAGCCTTACCTACGAGCAGTACTTC. The chain carries TRBV3-1 and TRBJ2-7; TRBD2 matches 7 bases. This CDR3 is built from 15 residues. Germline CDR1 and CDR2: LGHDT and YNNKEL (reference sequence). V lost 4 bases and J lost 2; bases outside the gene matches: 8.

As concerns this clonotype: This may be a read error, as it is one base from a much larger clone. CDR3 loop: CASSLVQGGFTEALF. DNA for the CDR3: TGTGCCAGCAGCTTGGTGCAGGGAGGGTTCACTGAAGCTTTGTTT. J is TRBJ1-1 and V is TRBV5-6, with TRBD1 as a possible D gene (5 bases). The CDR3 is 15 amino acids. Germline CDR1 is SGHDT and CDR2 is YYEEEE. Drawing the rest from reference TRBV5-6 and TRBJ1-1, the complete variable domain is DAGVTQSPTHLIKTRGQQVTLRCSPKSGHDTVSWYQQALGQGPQFIFQYYEEEERQRGNFPDRFSGHQFPNYSSELNVNALLLGDSALYLCASSLVQGGFTEALFGQGTRLTVV.

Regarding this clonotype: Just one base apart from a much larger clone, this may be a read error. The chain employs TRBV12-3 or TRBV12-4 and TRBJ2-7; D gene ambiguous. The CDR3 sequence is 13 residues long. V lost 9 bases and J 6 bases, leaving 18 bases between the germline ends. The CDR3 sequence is CARSLTSRAEQYF. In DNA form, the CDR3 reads TGTGCCAGAAGTCTCACTTCTAGGGCCGAGCAGTACTTC.

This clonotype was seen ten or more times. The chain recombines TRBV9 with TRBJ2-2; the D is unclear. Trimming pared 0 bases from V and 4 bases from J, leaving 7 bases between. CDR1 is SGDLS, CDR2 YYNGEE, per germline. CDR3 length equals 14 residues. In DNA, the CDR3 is TGTGCCAGCAGCGTAGATGGTGGCACCGGGGAGCTGTTTTTT. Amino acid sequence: CASSVDGGTGELFF.

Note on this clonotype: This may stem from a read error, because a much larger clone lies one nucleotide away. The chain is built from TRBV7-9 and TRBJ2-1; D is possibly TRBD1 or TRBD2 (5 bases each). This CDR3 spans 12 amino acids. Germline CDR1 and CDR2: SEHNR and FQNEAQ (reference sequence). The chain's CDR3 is CASSPGPGEQLF. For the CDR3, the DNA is TGTGCCAGCAGCCCGGGACCCGGTGAGCAGTTATTC.

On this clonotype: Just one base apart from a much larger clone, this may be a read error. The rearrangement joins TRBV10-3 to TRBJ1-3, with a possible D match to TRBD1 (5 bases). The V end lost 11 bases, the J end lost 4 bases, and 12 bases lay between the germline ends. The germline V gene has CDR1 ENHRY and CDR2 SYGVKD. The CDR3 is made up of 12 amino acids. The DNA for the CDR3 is TGTGCCGCCCGGACACGCGGAAACACCATATATTTT. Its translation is CAARTRGNTIYF.

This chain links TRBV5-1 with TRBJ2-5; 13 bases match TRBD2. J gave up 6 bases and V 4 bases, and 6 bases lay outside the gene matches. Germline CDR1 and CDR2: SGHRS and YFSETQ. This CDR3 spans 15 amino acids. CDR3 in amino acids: CASSIGLAGDKTQYF. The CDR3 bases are TGCGCCAGCAGCATCGGACTAGCGGGAGATAAGACCCAGTACTTC.

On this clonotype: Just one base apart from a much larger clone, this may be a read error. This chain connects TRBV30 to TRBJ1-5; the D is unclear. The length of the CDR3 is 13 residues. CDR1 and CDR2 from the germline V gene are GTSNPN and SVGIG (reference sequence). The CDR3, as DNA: TGTGCCTGGAGTGGAGGGTCCAATCACCCCCAGCATTTT. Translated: CAWSGGSNHPQHF.

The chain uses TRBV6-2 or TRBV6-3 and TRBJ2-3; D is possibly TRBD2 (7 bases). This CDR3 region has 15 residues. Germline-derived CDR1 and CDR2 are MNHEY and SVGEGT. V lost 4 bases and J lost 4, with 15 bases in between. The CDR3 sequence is CASSWAGAGADTQYF. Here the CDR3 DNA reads TGTGCCAGCAGTTGGGCAGGGGCGGGGGCAGATACGCAGTATTTT.

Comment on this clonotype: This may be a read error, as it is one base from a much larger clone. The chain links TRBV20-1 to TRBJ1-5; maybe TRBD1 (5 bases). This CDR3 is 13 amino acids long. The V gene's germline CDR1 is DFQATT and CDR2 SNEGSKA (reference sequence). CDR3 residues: CSARGDILQPQHF. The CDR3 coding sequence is TGCAGCGCCCGGGGGGATATTTTACAGCCCCAGCATTTT.

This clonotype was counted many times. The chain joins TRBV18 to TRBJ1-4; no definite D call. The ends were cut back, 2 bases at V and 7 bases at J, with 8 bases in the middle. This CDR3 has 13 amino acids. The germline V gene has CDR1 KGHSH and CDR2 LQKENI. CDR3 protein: CASSPSQSEKLFF. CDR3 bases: TGTGCCAGCTCACCAAGTCAGTCTGAAAAACTGTTTTTT.

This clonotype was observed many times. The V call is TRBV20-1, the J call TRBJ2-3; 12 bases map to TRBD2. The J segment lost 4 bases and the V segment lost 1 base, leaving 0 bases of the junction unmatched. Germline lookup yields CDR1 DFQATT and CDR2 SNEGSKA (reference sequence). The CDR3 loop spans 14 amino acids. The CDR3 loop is CSARGLAGADTQYF. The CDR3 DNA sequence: TGCAGTGCTAGAGGACTAGCGGGGGCAGATACGCAGTATTTT.

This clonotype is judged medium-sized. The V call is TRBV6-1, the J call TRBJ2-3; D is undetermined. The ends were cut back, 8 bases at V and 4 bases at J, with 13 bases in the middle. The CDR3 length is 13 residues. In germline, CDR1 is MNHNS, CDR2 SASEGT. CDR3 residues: CASGPRSPDTQYF. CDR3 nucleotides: TGTGCCAGCGGTCCCCGTAGCCCAGATACGCAGTATTTT.

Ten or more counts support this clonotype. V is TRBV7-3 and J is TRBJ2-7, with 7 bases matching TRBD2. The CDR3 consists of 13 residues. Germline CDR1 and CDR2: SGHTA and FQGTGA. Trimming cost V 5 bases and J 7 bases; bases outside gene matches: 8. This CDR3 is CASSHEVGGEQYF. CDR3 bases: TGTGCCAGCAGCCACGAGGTCGGGGGGGAGCAGTACTTC.

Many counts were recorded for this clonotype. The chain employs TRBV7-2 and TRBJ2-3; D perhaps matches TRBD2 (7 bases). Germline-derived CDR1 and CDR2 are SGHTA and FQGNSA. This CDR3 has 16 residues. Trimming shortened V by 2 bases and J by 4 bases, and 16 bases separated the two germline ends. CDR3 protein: CASSLSGTRIADTQYF. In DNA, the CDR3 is TGTGCCAGCAGCTTAAGCGGGACAAGAATCGCAGATACGCAGTATTTT.

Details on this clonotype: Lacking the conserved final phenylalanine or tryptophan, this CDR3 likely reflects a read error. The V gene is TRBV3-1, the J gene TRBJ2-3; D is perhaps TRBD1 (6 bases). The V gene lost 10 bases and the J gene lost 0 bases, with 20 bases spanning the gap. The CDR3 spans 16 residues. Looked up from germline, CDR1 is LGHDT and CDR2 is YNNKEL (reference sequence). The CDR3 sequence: CANSFVGANSTDTQYL. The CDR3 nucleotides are TGTGCCAACAGTTTCGTGGGGGCTAACAGCACAGATACGCAGTATCTT.

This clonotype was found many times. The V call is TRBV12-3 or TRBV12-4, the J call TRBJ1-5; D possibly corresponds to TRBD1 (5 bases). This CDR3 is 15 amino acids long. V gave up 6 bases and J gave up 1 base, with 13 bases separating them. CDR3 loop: CASRPGSASNQPQHF. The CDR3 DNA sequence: TGTGCCAGCAGACCAGGGTCTGCGAGCAATCAGCCCCAGCATTTT.

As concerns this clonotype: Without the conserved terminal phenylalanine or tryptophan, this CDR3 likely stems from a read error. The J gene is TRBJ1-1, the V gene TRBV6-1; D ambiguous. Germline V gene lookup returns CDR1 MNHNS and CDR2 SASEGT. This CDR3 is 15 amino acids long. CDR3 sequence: CASSENVGGYTEAFS. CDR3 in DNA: TGTGCTAGCAGTGAAAACGTGGGAGGGTACACTGAAGCTTTCTCT.